The next 6 T cell receptor beta chains were all read from a single sample in a study of T cell responses to AZD1222 COVID-19 vaccine (TCRdb year 2021). Libraries came from the immunoSEQ multiplex PCR assay. Drawn from immuneACCESS, this table holds only the in-frame rearrangements with V and J called that TCRdb kept. Clones are partly lost; checked studies trace under half to an unresolved V gene and leave the rest unexplained. This sample comprises around 120,000 clones, roughly nine tenths of them detected only once. The top ten constitute 2.4% of the sample. The sample's time point label, in plain terms: baseline before first vaccination. The sequences come from peripheral blood, collected on day 0 of AZD1222 vaccination. All receptors derive from an adult in good health.

The chain recombines TRBV7-9 with TRBJ2-3; 7 bases line up with TRBD1. Germline CDR1 is SEHNR and CDR2 is FQNEAQ (reference sequence). This CDR3 contains 11 residues. Unmatched junction bases numbered 4, after V lost 3 bases and J lost 13 bases. Here the CDR3 reads CASSLGTVEYF. CDR3 DNA sequence: TGTGCCAGCAGCTTGGGGACAGTAGAGTATTTT.

This clone was picked up one time. The rearrangement uses TRBV6-1 and TRBJ1-2; D is unclear. The length of the CDR3 is 14 residues. Germline V lookup: CDR1 MNHNS, CDR2 SASEGT. V was trimmed by 1 base and J by 2 bases, leaving 8 bases between them. CDR3 DNA: TGTGCCAGCAGTGAAGGGGCAGCAAACTATGGCTACACCTTC. It specifies CASSEGAANYGYTF.

J is TRBJ1-1 and V is TRBV27; 8 bases fit TRBD1. Germline values: CDR1 MNHEY, CDR2 SMNVEV (reference sequence). Trimming cost V 0 bases and J 8 bases; bases outside gene matches: 2. This CDR3 comprises 13 residues. CDR3 nucleotides: TGTGCCAGCAGTTTATCGGGGACAGGAGAAGCTTTCTTT. Protein: CASSLSGTGEAFF.

J is TRBJ1-1 and V is TRBV24-1; 10 bases agree with TRBD1. Germline CDR1 is KGHDR and CDR2 is SFDVKD. The V and J ends lost 0 bases and 3 bases, in that order; junction bases with no gene match: 12. The CDR3 spans 19 residues. CDR3 sequence: CATSDLRSGTGVEDTEAFF. The CDR3 coding sequence is TGTGCCACCAGTGATTTGCGGTCGGGGACAGGGGTCGAGGACACTGAAGCTTTCTTT.

The chain couples TRBV29-1 to TRBJ2-1; 8 bases line up with TRBD2. The CDR3 extends over 11 amino acids. The ends lost 5 bases at V and 9 bases at J; junction bases unmatched: 3. The germline CDR1 and CDR2 sequences are SQVTM and ANQGSEA. Here the CDR3 DNA reads TGCAGCGTTAATAGCGGGGCTGAGCAGTTCTTC. Its protein is CSVNSGAEQFF.

V and J are TRBV12-5 and TRBJ2-1; possible D gene TRBD2, 5 bases. Trimming removed 0 bases at V and 6 bases at J, with 18 bases between. The CDR3 consists of 17 residues. Germline V gene lookup returns CDR1 LGHNT and CDR2 FRNRAP. The CDR3: CASGLVFQRSGPNEQFF. The CDR3 bases are TGTGCTAGTGGTTTGGTATTTCAGCGGTCAGGTCCCAATGAGCAGTTCTTC.